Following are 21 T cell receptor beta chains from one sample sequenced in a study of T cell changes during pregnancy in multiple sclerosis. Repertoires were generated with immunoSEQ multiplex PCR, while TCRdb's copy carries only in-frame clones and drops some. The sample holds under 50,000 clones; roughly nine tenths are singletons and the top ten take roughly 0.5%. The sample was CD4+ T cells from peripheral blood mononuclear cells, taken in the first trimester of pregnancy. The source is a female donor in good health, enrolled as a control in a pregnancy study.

CDR3 in amino acids: CASSDRGRGYTF. The CDR3 bases are TGTGCCAGCTCAGACAGGGGTAGAGGCTACACCTTC. The V call is TRBV18, the J call TRBJ1-2; 8 bases are a match to TRBD1. The CDR3 has 12 residues. Trimming at V came to 5 bases and at J to 8 bases, leaving 4 bases not matched to a gene. Germline lookup yields CDR1 KGHSH and CDR2 LQKENI.

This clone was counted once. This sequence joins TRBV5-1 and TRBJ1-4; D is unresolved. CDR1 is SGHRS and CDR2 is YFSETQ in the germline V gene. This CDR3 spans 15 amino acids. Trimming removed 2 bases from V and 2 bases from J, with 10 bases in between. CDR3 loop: CASSFGGGTNEKLFF. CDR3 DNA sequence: TGCGCCAGCAGCTTTGGAGGAGGCACTAATGAAAAACTGTTTTTT.

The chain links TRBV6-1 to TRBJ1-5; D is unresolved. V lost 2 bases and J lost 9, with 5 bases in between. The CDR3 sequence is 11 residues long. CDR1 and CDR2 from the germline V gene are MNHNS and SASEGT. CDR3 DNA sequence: TGTGCCAGCAGTGAACGAGGGCCCCAGCATTTT. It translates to CASSERGPQHF.

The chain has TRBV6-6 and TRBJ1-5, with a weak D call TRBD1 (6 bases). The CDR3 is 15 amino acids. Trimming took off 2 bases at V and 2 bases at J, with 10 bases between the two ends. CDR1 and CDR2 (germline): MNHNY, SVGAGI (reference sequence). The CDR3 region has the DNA TGTGCCAGCAGTTACGAGGGGGTTGGCAATCAGCCCCAGCATTTT. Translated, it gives CASSYEGVGNQPQHF.

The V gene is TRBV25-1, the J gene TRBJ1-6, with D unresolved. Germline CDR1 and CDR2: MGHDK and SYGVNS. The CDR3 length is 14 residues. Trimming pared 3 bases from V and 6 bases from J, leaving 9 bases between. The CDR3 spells CASSEEVPNSPLHF. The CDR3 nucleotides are TGTGCCAGCAGTGAGGAGGTACCTAATTCACCCCTCCACTTT.

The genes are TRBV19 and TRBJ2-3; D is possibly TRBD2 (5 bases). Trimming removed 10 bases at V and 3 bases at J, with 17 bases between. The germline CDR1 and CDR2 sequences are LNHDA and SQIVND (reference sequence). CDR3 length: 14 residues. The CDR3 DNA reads TGTGCCACTCGACCCCCACTAGAGACAGATACGCAGTATTTT. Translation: CATRPPLETDTQYF. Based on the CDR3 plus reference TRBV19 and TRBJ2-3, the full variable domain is DGGITQSPKYLFRKEGQNVTLSCEQNLNHDAMYWYRQDPGQGLRLIYYSQIVNDFQKGDIAEGYSVSREKKESFPLTVTSAQKNPTAFYLCATRPPLETDTQYFGPGTRLTVL.

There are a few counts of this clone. For the CDR3, the DNA is TGTGCCAGCAGCACCTCCCGGACTAGCTTGGGCGAGCAGTACTTC. Translating gives CASSTSRTSLGEQYF. The chain has TRBV7-2 and TRBJ2-7, with TRBD2 matching over 8 bases. The CDR3 contains 15 residues. The J segment lost 6 bases and the V segment lost 5 bases, leaving 12 bases of the junction unmatched. CDR1 and CDR2 (germline): SGHTA, FQGNSA.

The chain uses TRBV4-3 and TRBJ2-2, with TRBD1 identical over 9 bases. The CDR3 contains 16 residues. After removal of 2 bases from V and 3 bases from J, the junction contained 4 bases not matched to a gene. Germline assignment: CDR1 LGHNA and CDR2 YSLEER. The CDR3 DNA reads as TGCGCCAGCAGCCAAAACAGGGGGCAGGACACCGGGGAGCTGTTTTTT. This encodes CASSQNRGQDTGELFF.

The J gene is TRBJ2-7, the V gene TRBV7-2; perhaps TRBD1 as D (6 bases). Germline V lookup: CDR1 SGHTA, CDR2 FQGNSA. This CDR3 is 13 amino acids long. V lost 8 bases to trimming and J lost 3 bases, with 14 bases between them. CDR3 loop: CASDIDRSYEQYF. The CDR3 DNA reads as TGTGCCAGCGACATCGACAGGAGCTACGAGCAGTACTTC.

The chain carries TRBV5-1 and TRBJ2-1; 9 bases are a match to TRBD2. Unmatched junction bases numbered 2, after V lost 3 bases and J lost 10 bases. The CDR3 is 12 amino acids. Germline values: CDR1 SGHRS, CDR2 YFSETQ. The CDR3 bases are TGCGCCAGCAGCTGGGGGACTAGCGAGCAGTTCTTC. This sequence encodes CASSWGTSEQFF.

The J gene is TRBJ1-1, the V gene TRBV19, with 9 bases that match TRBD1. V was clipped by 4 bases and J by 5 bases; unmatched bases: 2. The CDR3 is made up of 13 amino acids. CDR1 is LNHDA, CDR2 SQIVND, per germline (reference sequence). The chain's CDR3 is CASSKTGGTEAFF. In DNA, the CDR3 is TGTGCCAGTAGTAAGACAGGGGGAACTGAAGCTTTCTTT. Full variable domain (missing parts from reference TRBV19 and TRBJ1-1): DGGITQSPKYLFRKEGQNVTLSCEQNLNHDAMYWYRQDPGQGLRLIYYSQIVNDFQKGDIAEGYSVSREKKESFPLTVTSAQKNPTAFYLCASSKTGGTEAFFGQGTRLTVV.

DNA of the CDR3: TGTGCCAGCAGCACCTGGACAGGGAATAATTCACCCCTCCACTTT. Residues: CASSTWTGNNSPLHF. The genes are TRBV7-2 and TRBJ1-6; the match to TRBD1 covers 8 bases. J gave up 5 bases and V 5 bases, and 5 bases lay outside the gene matches. Looked up from germline, CDR1 is SGHTA and CDR2 is FQGNSA. The CDR3 length is 15 residues.

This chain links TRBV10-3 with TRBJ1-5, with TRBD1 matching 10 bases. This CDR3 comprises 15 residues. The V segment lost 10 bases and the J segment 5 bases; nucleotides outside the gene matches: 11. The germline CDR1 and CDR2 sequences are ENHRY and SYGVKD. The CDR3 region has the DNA TGTGCCACCCAGGGACAGGGGTCAGGGGATCAGCCCCAGCATTTT. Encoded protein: CATQGQGSGDQPQHF.

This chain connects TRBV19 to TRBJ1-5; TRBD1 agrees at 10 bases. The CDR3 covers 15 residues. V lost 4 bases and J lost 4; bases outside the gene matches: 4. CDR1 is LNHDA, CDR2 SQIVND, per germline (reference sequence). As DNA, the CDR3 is TGTGCCAGTAGTAGGGGGACAGGGGAAAATCAGCCCCAGCATTTT. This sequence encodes CASSRGTGENQPQHF. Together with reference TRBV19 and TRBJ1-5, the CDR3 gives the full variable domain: DGGITQSPKYLFRKEGQNVTLSCEQNLNHDAMYWYRQDPGQGLRLIYYSQIVNDFQKGDIAEGYSVSREKKESFPLTVTSAQKNPTAFYLCASSRGTGENQPQHFGDGTRLSIL.

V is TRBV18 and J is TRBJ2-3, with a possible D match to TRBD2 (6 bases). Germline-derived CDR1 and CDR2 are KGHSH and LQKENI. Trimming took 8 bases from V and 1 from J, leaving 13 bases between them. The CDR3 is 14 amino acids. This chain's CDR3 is CASRGNPRTDTQYF. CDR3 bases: TGTGCCAGCCGCGGGAATCCCCGCACAGATACGCAGTATTTT.

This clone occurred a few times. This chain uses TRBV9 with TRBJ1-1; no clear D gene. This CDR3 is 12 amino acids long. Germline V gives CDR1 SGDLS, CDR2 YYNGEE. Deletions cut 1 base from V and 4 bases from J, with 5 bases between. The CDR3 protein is CASSVSGTEAFF. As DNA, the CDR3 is TGTGCCAGCAGCGTATCAGGCACTGAAGCTTTCTTT.

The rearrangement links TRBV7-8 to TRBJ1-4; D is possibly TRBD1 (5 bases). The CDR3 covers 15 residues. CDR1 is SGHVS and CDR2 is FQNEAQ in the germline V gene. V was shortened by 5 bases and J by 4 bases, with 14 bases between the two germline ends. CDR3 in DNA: TGTGCCAGCAGCGGACACACCTTTTATAATGAAAAACTGTTTTTT. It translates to CASSGHTFYNEKLFF.

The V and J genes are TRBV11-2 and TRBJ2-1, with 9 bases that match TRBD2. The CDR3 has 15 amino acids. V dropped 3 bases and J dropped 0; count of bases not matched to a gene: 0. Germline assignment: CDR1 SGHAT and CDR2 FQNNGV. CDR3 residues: CASSLTSGSYNEQFF. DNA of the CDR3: TGTGCCAGCAGCTTGACTAGCGGCTCCTACAATGAGCAGTTCTTC. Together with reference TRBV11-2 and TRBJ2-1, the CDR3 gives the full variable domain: EAGVAQSPRYKIIEKRQSVAFWCNPISGHATLYWYQQILGQGPKLLIQFQNNGVVDDSQLPKDRFSAERLKGVDSTLKIQPAKLEDSAVYLCASSLTSGSYNEQFFGPGTRLTVL.

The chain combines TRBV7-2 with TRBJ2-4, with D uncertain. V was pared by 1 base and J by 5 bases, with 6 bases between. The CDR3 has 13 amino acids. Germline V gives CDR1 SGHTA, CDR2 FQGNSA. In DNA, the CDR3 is TGTGCCAGCAGCTTAGGGGCTCAAAACATTCAGTACTTC. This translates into CASSLGAQNIQYF.

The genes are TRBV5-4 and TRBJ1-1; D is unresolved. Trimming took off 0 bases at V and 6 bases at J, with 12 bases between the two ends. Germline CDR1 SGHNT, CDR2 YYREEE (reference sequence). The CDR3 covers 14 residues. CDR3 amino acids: CASSLDTTRSEAFF. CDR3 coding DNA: TGTGCCAGCAGCTTGGACACGACGCGGTCTGAAGCTTTCTTT.

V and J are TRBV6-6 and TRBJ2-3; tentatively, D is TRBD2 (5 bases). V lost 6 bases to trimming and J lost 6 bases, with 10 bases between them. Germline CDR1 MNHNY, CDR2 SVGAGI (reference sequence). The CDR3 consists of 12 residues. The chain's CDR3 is CASRRVPDTQYF. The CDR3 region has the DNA TGTGCCAGCAGGAGGGTCCCGGATACGCAGTATTTT.